A single sample gave rise to the 14 T cell receptor beta chains below, sequenced in a study of tumor and adjacent non-tumor tissue in lung cancer. A modified ARM-PCR protocol with three rounds of nested PCR amplified TCRbeta. TCRdb used MiXCR to reprocess the multiplex PCR reads, holding one entry per CDR3 protein. The sample includes about 75,000 distinct CDR3 sequences, around two thirds of them seen just once. This sample's RNA came from whole unsorted tissue. This non-tumor lung sample came from over 3 cm beyond the tumor edge. Material: distant non-tumor lung tissue. These receptors were collected from a woman in her forties or fifties with non-small cell lung cancer.

Turning to this clonotype: The junction shows a germline mismatch at one end, possibly a read error. J is TRBJ1-2 and V is TRBV28; 7 bases map to TRBD1. Germline CDR1 reads MDHEN; CDR2 reads SYDVKM. CDR3 length: 12 amino acids. The CDR3 region has the DNA TGTGCTTCAACCAGGCCCCTAGGGGGCTACTCCTTC. Protein: CASTRPLGGYSF.

This clonotype was counted at least ten times. This rearrangement joins TRBV20-1 to TRBJ2-1; 10 nucleotides match TRBD2. CDR1 and CDR2 (germline): DFQATT, SNEGSKA (reference sequence). The CDR3 is made up of 18 amino acids. V gave up 2 bases and J gave up 0 bases; unmatched junction bases: 10. The CDR3 sequence: CSARPLAGDPFSYNEQFF. The CDR3 DNA is TGCAGTGCTAGACCGCTAGCGGGAGATCCTTTCTCCTACAATGAGCAGTTCTTC.

The rearrangement links TRBV20-1 to TRBJ2-3, with TRBD2 identical over 9 bases. This CDR3 comprises 16 residues. The trim removed 1 base at V and 7 bases at J, leaving 12 bases unmatched. The germline V gene encodes CDR1 DFQATT and CDR2 SNEGSKA (reference sequence). CDR3 in DNA: TGCAGTGCTAGAGTTTCTAGCGGGAATGTAGCAAATACGCAGTATTTT. Protein sequence: CSARVSSGNVANTQYF.

As regards this clonotype: A read error may account for a junction end that differs from germline. The chain links TRBV4-2 to TRBJ2-4, with a tentative D call TRBD2 (6 bases). The CDR3 runs to 19 residues. CDR1 and CDR2 (germline): LGHNA, YNFKEQ. The CDR3 spells CASSQVGRGGKEGKNIQYF. CDR3 nucleotide sequence: TGTGCCAGTAGCCAAGTCGGAAGGGGCGGGAAGGAAGGCAAAAACATTCAGTACTTC.

The CDR3 reads CATSDPSRRGGNEQFF. The CDR3 bases are TGTGCCACCAGTGATCCCTCACGGAGAGGCGGCAATGAGCAGTTCTTC. The chain has TRBV24-1 and TRBJ2-1; no clear D. Trimming shortened V by 3 bases and J by 6 bases, and 17 bases separated the two germline ends. Germline V lookup: CDR1 KGHDR, CDR2 SFDVKD. The CDR3 has 16 amino acids.

On this clonotype: Sequence at one end of the junction differs from germline and may be a read error. The V call is TRBV20-1, the J call TRBJ2-1; 7 bases align to TRBD2. This CDR3 has 14 residues. CDR1 is DFQATT, CDR2 SNEGSKA, per germline (reference sequence). The CDR3 loop is CSTRVILASYEQFF. The CDR3, as DNA: TGTAGTACTAGAGTAATACTAGCGAGCTATGAGCAGTTCTTC.

A word on this clonotype: The CDR3 carries no conserved terminal phenylalanine or tryptophan, so it likely arises from a read error. The DNA is left out, because the CDR3 cannot be placed on it with certainty; the CDR3 is given as TCRdb lists it. CDR3 residues: CSASTGSGTEVFI. J is TRBJ1-1 and V is TRBV20-1; the table names TRBD1, a call not compared with the DNA. Per the germline V gene, CDR1 is DFQATT and CDR2 is SNEGSKA (reference sequence). Both ends counted, the CDR3 spans 13 residues.

A word on this clonotype: The germline gene is not matched at one end of the junction; a read error may be the cause. The rearrangement joins TRBV29-1 to TRBJ2-2; TRBD2 might be the D (5 bases). CDR3 length equals 12 residues. Germline CDR1 and CDR2: SQVTM and ANQGSEA. DNA for the CDR3: TGCAGCGTTACCAACAGTGTGAGGGAGCTGTTTTTC. Protein: CSVTNSVRELFF.

As concerns this clonotype: A much larger clone differs from this one at a single base, so this may be a read error. The chain carries TRBV24-1 and TRBJ2-3; no reliable D call. V dropped 9 bases and J dropped 1 base, with 7 bases sitting between them. The V gene's germline CDR1 is KGHDR and CDR2 SFDVKD. CDR3 length: 12 amino acids. The CDR3 reads CATCRGTDTQYF. DNA of the CDR3: TGTGCCACCTGTCGGGGCACAGATACGCAGTATTTT.

With respect to this clonotype: A junction end diverges from the germline sequence, so it may reflect a read error. The rearrangement links TRBV28 to TRBJ2-6; maybe TRBD1 (6 bases). The CDR3 spans 17 residues. The germline V gene encodes CDR1 MDHEN and CDR2 SYDVKM. The DNA for the CDR3 is TGTACCAGCATCCCCGAACAGGGCAGGTCTGGGGCCAACGTCCTGACTTTC. It is translated as CTSIPEQGRSGANVLTF.

The chain employs TRBV6-1 and TRBJ2-7; 7 bases align to TRBD1. Germline V gives CDR1 MNHNS, CDR2 SASEGT. There are 16 residues in the CDR3. After removal of 4 bases from V and 2 bases from J, the junction contained 11 bases not matched to a gene. The DNA for the CDR3 is TGTGCCAGCAGTGGAGCAGGACAGGCTGGGCCCTACGAGCAGTACTTC. Translation: CASSGAGQAGPYEQYF.

Details on this clonotype: This may be a read error, as it is one base from a much larger clone. The missing conserved phenylalanine or tryptophan at the end of this CDR3 makes a read error likely. The rearrangement uses TRBV6-5 and TRBJ2-3, with D perhaps TRBD1 or TRBD2 (6 bases each). There are 17 residues in the CDR3. Germline V gives CDR1 MNHEY, CDR2 SVGAGI. V was clipped by 0 bases and J by 2 bases, with 15 bases between them. DNA for the CDR3: TGTGCCAGCAGTTACTCTGGGGGGCGCGCGGACACAGATACGCAGTATTTG. This gives the protein CASSYSGGRADTDTQYL.

This clonotype has a count of ten or more. The chain employs TRBV6-2 or TRBV6-3 and TRBJ2-1; D perhaps matches TRBD2 (6 bases). V was trimmed by 7 bases and J by 3 bases, leaving 13 bases between them. This CDR3 contains 14 residues. Germline V CDR1 and CDR2: MNHEY, SVGEGT. DNA of the CDR3: TGTGCCAGCACTAGCCGGGACTTCTACAATGAGCAGTTCTTC. Translated, it gives CASTSRDFYNEQFF.

This chain connects TRBV20-1 to TRBJ1-1; 7 bases fit TRBD1. In germline, CDR1 is DFQATT, CDR2 SNEGSKA (reference sequence). CDR3 length: 13 amino acids. CDR3 in DNA: TGCTGTACTTCGACAGGGAGAGGCACTGAAGCTTTCTTT. The encoded protein is CCTSTGRGTEAFF.